This entry is about one TCR beta chain. The trim removed 2 bases at V and 3 bases at J, leaving 8 bases unmatched. CDR1 MNHNY and CDR2 SVGAGI come from the germline V gene (reference sequence). The CDR3 has 16 residues. Per the original methods: From reference gene primer amplification, estimates of nucleated cell counts were derived. Sequenced by immunoSEQ multiplex PCR; TCRdb stores in-frame clones only, minus some. V, J and clone size derive from that table, while D and trimming were established from the DNA sequence. Seen here are about 190,000 clones, around 87% observed once, and the top ten hold 0.6% to 0.8%. The data originate from a study of blood T cell repertoires in COVID-19. Study in general: From the United States, Italy and Spain came samples of acute and convalescent COVID-19. PBMCs, B-cell-depleted T cells, or T cells were the source of the cDNA or gDNA that made up the material.

The J gene is TRBJ2-7, the V gene TRBV6-6; TRBD1 aligns across 9 bases. The sequencing sample was made of peripheral blood. The TCR comes from a man over 45 with acute or convalescent COVID-19. The CDR3 spells CASSYRGTGSFYEQYF. The CDR3 nucleotides are TGTGCCAGCAGTTACCGCGGGACAGGGTCGTTCTACGAGCAGTACTTC.